These 27 T cell receptor beta chains share one sample of origin, sequenced in a study of low-dose radiotherapy and immunotherapy resistance in tumors. Primers targeting TRAV and TRBV primed first-strand cDNA, covering alpha and beta chains. Amplification, which lasted roughly 22 PCR cycles, used a constant-region primer and V-primer adapter to amplify TCRs. TCRdb ran MiXCR on the reads and lists one entry per CDR3 protein. The top ten clones hold 5% to 6% of a sample with about 9,800 distinct CDR3 sequences, over 35% of them seen once. These receptors were taken from a human donor with advanced metastatic prostate, ovarian, gallbladder or colorectal cancer (not recorded which). This table probably holds off-target reads from a library built for another chain.

By share, this clonotype counts as medium-sized. The chain joins TRBV12-5 to TRBJ2-2; D remains ambiguous. V shed 2 bases and J shed 6 bases, with 1 base lying between them. The CDR3 consists of 11 residues. Germline V lookup: CDR1 LGHNT, CDR2 FRNRAP. CDR3 region: CASGLSGELFF. CDR3 bases: TGTGCTAGTGGTTTGTCCGGGGAGCTGTTTTTT.

J is TRBJ2-7 and V is TRBV5-1; D perhaps matches TRBD2 (6 bases). This CDR3 has 16 amino acids. Germline V lookup: CDR1 SGHRS, CDR2 YFSETQ. V was shortened by 4 bases and J by 0 bases, with 17 bases between the two germline ends. CDR3 region: CASSTEAGTSSYEQYF. The DNA for the CDR3 is TGCGCCAGCAGCACCGAGGCGGGAACCAGCTCCTACGAGCAGTACTTC.

This clonotype was counted a few times. This rearrangement joins TRBV13 to TRBJ2-7; tentatively, D is TRBD1 or TRBD2 (5 bases each). There are 17 residues in the CDR3. Germline CDR1 reads PRHDT; CDR2 reads FYEKMQ (reference sequence). Trimming shortened V by 5 bases and J by 3 bases, and 23 bases separated the two germline ends. As DNA, the CDR3 is TGTGCCAGCAGCCTCTCTTCCGGGACCCTAACTTACTACGAGCAGTACTTC. Its translation is CASSLSSGTLTYYEQYF.

CDR3 loop: CASSIQVTYNEQFF. Written as DNA, the CDR3 is TGTGCCAGCAGTATACAGGTAACCTACAATGAGCAGTTCTTC. The chain links TRBV5-8 to TRBJ2-1; a possible D gene is TRBD1 (5 bases). Looked up from germline, CDR1 is SGHTS and CDR2 is YDEGEE. Trimming cost V 5 bases and J 2 bases, with 11 bases left between them. The CDR3 has 14 amino acids.

The V and J genes are TRBV10-3 and TRBJ2-3; 8 bases align to TRBD2. CDR1 and CDR2 (germline): ENHRY, SYGVKD. Trimming took 3 bases from V and 6 from J; bases not matched to a gene: 8. This CDR3 contains 15 residues. The CDR3 sequence is CAISDPGGPKDTQYF. The CDR3 coding sequence is TGTGCCATCAGTGATCCGGGGGGGCCGAAGGATACGCAGTATTTT.

There are a few counts of this clonotype. The J gene is TRBJ2-4, the V gene TRBV6-2 or TRBV6-3; D perhaps matches TRBD2 (6 bases). CDR3 length equals 18 residues. V was pared by 2 bases and J by 2 bases, with 19 bases between. Germline-derived CDR1 and CDR2 are MNHEY and SVGEGT. CDR3 region: CASSYGPAGKTTKNIQYF. Written as DNA, the CDR3 is TGTGCCAGCAGTTACGGACCCGCGGGGAAGACGACCAAAAACATTCAGTACTTC.

The J gene is TRBJ1-3, the V gene TRBV29-1; D perhaps matches TRBD1 (5 bases). The CDR3 is made up of 14 amino acids. V was clipped by 3 bases and J by 2 bases, with 11 bases between them. Germline CDR1 and CDR2: SQVTM and ANQGSEA. The CDR3 reads CSVDGPGPGNTIYF. The DNA for the CDR3 is TGCAGCGTTGATGGACCAGGGCCTGGAAACACCATATATTTT. Supplemented by reference TRBV29-1 and TRBJ1-3, the full variable domain reads SAVISQKPSRDICQRGTSLTIQCQVDSQVTMMFWYRQQPGQSLTLIATANQGSEATYESGFVIDKFPISRPNLTFSTLTVSNMSPEDSSIYLCSVDGPGPGNTIYFGEGSWLTVV.

The sample holds a few counts of this clonotype. The V gene is TRBV29-1, the J gene TRBJ2-5, with unresolved D. The CDR3 sequence is 13 residues long. In germline, CDR1 is SQVTM, CDR2 ANQGSEA. Trimming removed 2 bases from V and 4 bases from J, with 11 bases in between. The CDR3: CSVELRHGETQYF. The CDR3 nucleotides are TGCAGCGTTGAATTGCGCCACGGAGAGACCCAGTACTTC.

The chain is built from TRBV4-3 and TRBJ2-7; TRBD1 matches 7 bases. Trimming cost V 5 bases and J 3 bases; bases outside gene matches: 7. This CDR3 comprises 14 residues. CDR1 and CDR2 (germline): LGHNA, YSLEER. The CDR3 loop reads CASSAGRQGYEQYF. CDR3 coding DNA: TGCGCCAGCAGCGCTGGAAGACAGGGCTACGAGCAGTACTTC.

This clonotype is labeled medium-sized (0.01 to 0.1%). The chain employs TRBV28 and TRBJ1-2; D uncertain. The CDR3 covers 14 residues. CDR1 is MDHEN, CDR2 SYDVKM, per germline. Trimming removed 3 bases at V and 8 bases at J, with 16 bases between. DNA for the CDR3: TGTGCCAGCAGTTTGCGTGGCGGAGGGTCGGGCTACACCTTC. Protein sequence: CASSLRGGGSGYTF.

The chain has TRBV5-1 and TRBJ1-1; TRBD1 matches at 7 bases. J was trimmed by 4 bases and V by 4 bases; bases with no gene match: 4. Germline V CDR1 and CDR2: SGHRS, YFSETQ. The CDR3 loop spans 13 amino acids. CDR3 sequence reads: CASSVWTGTEAFF. CDR3 nucleotide sequence: TGCGCCAGCAGCGTTTGGACAGGCACTGAAGCTTTCTTT.

The sample holds a few counts of this clonotype. The V gene is TRBV7-8, the J gene TRBJ1-1; 7 bases align to TRBD1. The V and J ends lost 0 bases and 0 bases, in that order; junction bases with no gene match: 1. The CDR3 consists of 15 residues. Germline V gene sequence: CDR1 SGHVS, CDR2 FQNEAQ. The CDR3 protein is CASSLAGTVNTEAFF. For the CDR3, the DNA is TGTGCCAGCAGCTTAGCCGGGACAGTGAACACTGAAGCTTTCTTT.

This clonotype was picked up one time. V gene TRBV6-5 combines with J gene TRBJ2-7, with D unclear. The germline V and J ends were trimmed by 5 bases and 2 bases, with 7 bases remaining between them. The CDR3 length is 12 residues. CDR1 is MNHEY and CDR2 is SVGAGI in the germline V gene. CDR3 nucleotides: TGTGCCAGCAGTGAACCTCCCTACGAGCAGTACTTC. Translated: CASSEPPYEQYF.

V usage is TRBV7-2 and J usage is TRBJ2-1; D is ambiguous. Trimming cost V 6 bases and J 4 bases, with 13 bases left between them. The germline CDR1 and CDR2 sequences are SGHTA and FQGNSA. CDR3 length equals 14 residues. CDR3 protein: CASRPPNGYNEQFF. In DNA form, the CDR3 reads TGTGCCAGCAGACCACCTAACGGGTACAATGAGCAGTTCTTC.

In its sample, this clonotype was seen a few times. The V call is TRBV10-3, the J call TRBJ2-5; 13 bases map to TRBD2. The germline V gene has CDR1 ENHRY and CDR2 SYGVKD. The V segment lost 2 bases and the J segment 5 bases; nucleotides outside the gene matches: 2. The CDR3 spans 15 residues. The CDR3 loop is CAISEGTSGMETQYF. CDR3 DNA sequence: TGTGCCATCAGTGAGGGGACTAGCGGGATGGAGACCCAGTACTTC.

Comments on this clonotype: One end of the junction is discordant with germline, which a read error may explain. The gene calls are TRBV6-8 and TRBJ1-3, with a weak D call TRBD1 (5 bases). The CDR3 covers 15 residues. In germline, CDR1 is MNHGY, CDR2 SAAAGT. The DNA for the CDR3 is TGTGCCAGCAGGTACTCGACAGACTCTGGAAACACCATATATTTT. Residues: CASRYSTDSGNTIYF.

The rearrangement uses TRBV6-2 or TRBV6-3 and TRBJ1-1, with a tentative D call TRBD1 (6 bases). V dropped 10 bases and J dropped 8 bases, with 14 bases sitting between them. Germline values: CDR1 MNHEY, CDR2 SVGEGT. CDR3 size: 11 residues. For the CDR3, the DNA is TGTGCCACCCGAGGGGGAACAGAAGCTTTCTTT. Translation gives CATRGGTEAFF.

The chain employs TRBV10-3 and TRBJ1-2; possibly TRBD1 for D (5 bases). V was clipped by 10 bases and J by 4 bases, with 16 bases between them. Germline-derived CDR1 and CDR2 are ENHRY and SYGVKD. There are 13 residues in the CDR3. CDR3: CATRDGDVYGYTF. The CDR3 nucleotides are TGTGCCACCCGGGACGGAGACGTCTATGGCTACACCTTC.

CDR3 amino acids: CASRAAGSTDTQYF. CDR3 DNA: TGCGCCAGCCGTGCAGCGGGGAGCACAGATACGCAGTATTTT. The chain combines TRBV4-3 with TRBJ2-3; 7 nucleotides align to TRBD2. From germline, CDR1 is LGHNA and CDR2 YSLEER. V dropped 8 bases and J dropped 0; count of bases not matched to a gene: 5. The CDR3 runs 14 residues.

V gene TRBV11-3 combines with J gene TRBJ2-5; D is ambiguous. This CDR3 is built from 13 residues. CDR1 is SGHNT and CDR2 is YENEEA in the germline V gene. V shed 0 bases and J shed 5 bases, with 7 bases lying between them. CDR3 sequence: CASSLDRWETQYF. Written as DNA, the CDR3 is TGTGCCAGCAGCTTAGATCGCTGGGAGACCCAGTACTTC.

CDR3 sequence: CASRGEGNTIYF. In DNA, the CDR3 is TGTGCCAGCAGGGGAGAAGGAAACACCATATATTTT. The rearrangement joins TRBV7-3 to TRBJ1-3; no clear D. The V end was cut by 6 bases, the J end by 4 bases, with 7 bases between. The V gene's germline CDR1 is SGHTA and CDR2 FQGTGA. This CDR3 is 12 amino acids long. The full variable domain, with the rest looked up from reference TRBV7-3 and TRBJ1-3, is GAGVSQTPSNKVTEKGKYVELRCDPISGHTALYWYRQSLGQGPEFLIYFQGTGAADDSGLPNDRFFAVRPEGSVSTLKIQRTERGDSAVYLCASRGEGNTIYFGEGSWLTVV.

By share, this clonotype ranks as large. This chain's CDR3 is CASSISPVYEQYF. The CDR3 nucleotides are TGTGCCAGTAGTATATCTCCAGTCTACGAGCAGTACTTC. This chain connects TRBV19 to TRBJ2-7; D gene ambiguous. V dropped 2 bases and J dropped 3 bases, with 8 bases sitting between them. This CDR3 has 13 residues. The V gene's germline CDR1 is LNHDA and CDR2 SQIVND (reference sequence).

The rearrangement links TRBV6-5 to TRBJ2-2; possibly TRBD2 for D (7 bases). Germline CDR1 is MNHEY and CDR2 is SVGAGI. The V gene lost 7 bases and the J gene lost 6 bases, with 12 bases spanning the gap. The CDR3 covers 13 residues. CDR3 loop: CASTRGAAGELFF. The CDR3 nucleotides read TGTGCCAGCACCCGGGGGGCGGCCGGGGAGCTGTTTTTT.

The chain joins TRBV20-1 to TRBJ2-1; TRBD1 matches 7 bases. In germline, CDR1 is DFQATT, CDR2 SNEGSKA (reference sequence). The CDR3 extends over 18 amino acids. The V gene end was trimmed by 8 bases and the J gene end by 1 base; junction bases not matched to a gene: 20. In DNA form, the CDR3 reads TGCAGTCGTTCGAATGAGACAGGGTTGAGGAGGTCCTACAATGAGCAGTTCTTC. The encoded protein is CSRSNETGLRRSYNEQFF.

This clonotype has a handful of counts. The chain's CDR3 is CASSGGGWSTEAFF. The CDR3, as DNA: TGTGCCAGCAGTGGAGGGGGCTGGAGCACTGAAGCTTTCTTT. This chain connects TRBV7-8 to TRBJ1-1; 7 positions agree with TRBD1. The V segment lost 6 bases and the J segment 4 bases; nucleotides outside the gene matches: 8. This CDR3 is built from 14 residues. Germline CDR1 is SGHVS and CDR2 is FQNEAQ. Based on the CDR3 plus reference TRBV7-8 and TRBJ1-1, the full variable domain is GAGVSQSPRYKVAKRGQDVALRCDPISGHVSLFWYQQALGQGPEFLTYFQNEAQLDKSGLPSDRFFAERPEGSVSTLKIQRTQQEDSAVYLCASSGGGWSTEAFFGQGTRLTVV.

This chain uses TRBV24-1 with TRBJ2-1; 11 positions agree with TRBD2. CDR3 size: 16 residues. After removal of 2 bases from V and 4 bases from J, the junction contained 3 bases not matched to a gene. The germline V gene has CDR1 KGHDR and CDR2 SFDVKD. CDR3 DNA: TGTGCCACCAGTGATTCCGGGACTAGCGGATACAATGAGCAGTTCTTC. This codes for CATSDSGTSGYNEQFF.

The rearrangement uses TRBV20-1 and TRBJ1-4; no definite D call. V lost 3 bases and J 4 bases, leaving 3 bases between the germline ends. CDR1 and CDR2 from the germline V gene are DFQATT and SNEGSKA (reference sequence). This CDR3 spans 11 amino acids. The CDR3: CSARDNEKLFF. CDR3 DNA sequence: TGCAGTGCTAGGGATAATGAAAAACTGTTTTTT.